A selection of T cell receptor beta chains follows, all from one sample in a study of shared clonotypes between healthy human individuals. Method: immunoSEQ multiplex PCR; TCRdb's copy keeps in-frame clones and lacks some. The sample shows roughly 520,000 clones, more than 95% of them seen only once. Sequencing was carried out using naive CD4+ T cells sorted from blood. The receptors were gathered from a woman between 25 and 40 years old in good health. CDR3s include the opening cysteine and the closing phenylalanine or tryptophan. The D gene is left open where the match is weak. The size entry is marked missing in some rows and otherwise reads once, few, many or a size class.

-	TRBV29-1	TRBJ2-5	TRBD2	CSVAGGPGETQYF
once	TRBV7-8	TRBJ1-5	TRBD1	CASSPWDRQTFWDNQPQHF
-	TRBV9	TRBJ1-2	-	CASSSRGSTSGGYTF
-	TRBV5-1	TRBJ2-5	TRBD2	CASSLGGTSGQETQYF
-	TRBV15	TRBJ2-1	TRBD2	CATSRRVAGGPDEQFF
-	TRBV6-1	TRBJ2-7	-	CASRKGGSYEQYF
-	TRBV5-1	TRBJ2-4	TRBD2	CASSFLAGDAKLAKNIQYF
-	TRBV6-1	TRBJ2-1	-	CASSEPETTTSFF
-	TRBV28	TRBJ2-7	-	CASRGQGSYEQYF
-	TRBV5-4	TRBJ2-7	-	CASSSLDRDYEQYF
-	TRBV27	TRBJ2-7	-	CASSPDRPYEQYF
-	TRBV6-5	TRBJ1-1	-	CASSYSGAFFSTEAFF
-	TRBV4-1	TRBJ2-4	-	CASSQGGASGGKNIQYF
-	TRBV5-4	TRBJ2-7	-	CASSLDTSSYEQYF
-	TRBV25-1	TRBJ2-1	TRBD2	CASSEPGLAGEGKFF
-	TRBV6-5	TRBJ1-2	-	CASSFQGFYGYTF
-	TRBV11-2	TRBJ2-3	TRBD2	CASSRLAGGPADTQYF
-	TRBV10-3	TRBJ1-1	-	CAIRADREAFF
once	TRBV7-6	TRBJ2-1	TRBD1	CASSLAPGLGGRINEQFF
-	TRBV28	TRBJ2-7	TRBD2	CASSFPSGLAGGPWYEQYF
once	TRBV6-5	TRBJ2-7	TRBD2	CASSYSRTSGKGEQYF
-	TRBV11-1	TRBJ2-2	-	CASSLTGTGELFF
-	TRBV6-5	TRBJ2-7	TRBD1	CASSYGTGWNEQYF
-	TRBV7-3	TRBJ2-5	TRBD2	CASSPQGLAGQETQYF
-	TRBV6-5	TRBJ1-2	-	CASSQGQYGYTF
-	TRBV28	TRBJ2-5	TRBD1	CASSLDRGSGTQYF
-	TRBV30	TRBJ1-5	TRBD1	CAAATGQHNQPQHF
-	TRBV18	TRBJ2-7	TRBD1	CASSPDTGGYEQYF
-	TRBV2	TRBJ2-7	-	CASRMGVATSYEQYF
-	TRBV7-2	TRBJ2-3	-	CASSLASGTDTQYF
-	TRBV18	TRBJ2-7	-	CASSTGTADYEQYF
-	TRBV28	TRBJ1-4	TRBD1	CASSSDRVDEKLFF
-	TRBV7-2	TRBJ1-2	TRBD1	CASSLGRGTGLPPTYGYTF
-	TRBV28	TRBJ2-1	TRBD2	CASSLGLAGANEQFF
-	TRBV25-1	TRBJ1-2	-	CASCGGGGYTF
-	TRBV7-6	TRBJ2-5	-	CASRLVAETQYF
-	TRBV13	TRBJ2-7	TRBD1	CASSRGGTGVYEQYF
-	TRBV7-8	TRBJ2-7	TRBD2	CASSLDPSSSGSLYEQYF
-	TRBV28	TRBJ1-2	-	CASEDPGYGYTF